This T cell receptor beta chain appears in the sequencing data of a study of T cell responses to AZD1222 COVID-19 vaccine. Study results and caveats: Donors in the cohort were predominantly white British and more often female, and clonal diversity was possibly underestimated. At baseline, seropositivity was found in only a handful of AZD1222 recipients.

About this clone: What it binds is unknown.

The repertoire was sequenced with immunoSEQ multiplex PCR; TCRdb's copy has only in-frame clones and lacks some. Among tens of thousands of clones listed, around 90% were seen once. The CDR3 extends over 17 amino acids. V was pared by 5 bases and J by 3 bases, with 12 bases of the junction left unmatched. The germline CDR1 and CDR2 sequences are MGHRA and YSYEKL. This receptor was identified in an adult who received the AZD1222 COVID-19 vaccine. The specimen comprised peripheral blood, sampled 28 days after the second AZD1222 dose. The chain employs TRBV4-1 and TRBJ1-2, with 10 bases lining up with TRBD1. The CDR3 DNA is TGCGCCAGCAGCTATACGCCCGGGACAGGGGCCGACTATGGCTACACCTTC. Its protein is CASSYTPGTGADYGYTF.